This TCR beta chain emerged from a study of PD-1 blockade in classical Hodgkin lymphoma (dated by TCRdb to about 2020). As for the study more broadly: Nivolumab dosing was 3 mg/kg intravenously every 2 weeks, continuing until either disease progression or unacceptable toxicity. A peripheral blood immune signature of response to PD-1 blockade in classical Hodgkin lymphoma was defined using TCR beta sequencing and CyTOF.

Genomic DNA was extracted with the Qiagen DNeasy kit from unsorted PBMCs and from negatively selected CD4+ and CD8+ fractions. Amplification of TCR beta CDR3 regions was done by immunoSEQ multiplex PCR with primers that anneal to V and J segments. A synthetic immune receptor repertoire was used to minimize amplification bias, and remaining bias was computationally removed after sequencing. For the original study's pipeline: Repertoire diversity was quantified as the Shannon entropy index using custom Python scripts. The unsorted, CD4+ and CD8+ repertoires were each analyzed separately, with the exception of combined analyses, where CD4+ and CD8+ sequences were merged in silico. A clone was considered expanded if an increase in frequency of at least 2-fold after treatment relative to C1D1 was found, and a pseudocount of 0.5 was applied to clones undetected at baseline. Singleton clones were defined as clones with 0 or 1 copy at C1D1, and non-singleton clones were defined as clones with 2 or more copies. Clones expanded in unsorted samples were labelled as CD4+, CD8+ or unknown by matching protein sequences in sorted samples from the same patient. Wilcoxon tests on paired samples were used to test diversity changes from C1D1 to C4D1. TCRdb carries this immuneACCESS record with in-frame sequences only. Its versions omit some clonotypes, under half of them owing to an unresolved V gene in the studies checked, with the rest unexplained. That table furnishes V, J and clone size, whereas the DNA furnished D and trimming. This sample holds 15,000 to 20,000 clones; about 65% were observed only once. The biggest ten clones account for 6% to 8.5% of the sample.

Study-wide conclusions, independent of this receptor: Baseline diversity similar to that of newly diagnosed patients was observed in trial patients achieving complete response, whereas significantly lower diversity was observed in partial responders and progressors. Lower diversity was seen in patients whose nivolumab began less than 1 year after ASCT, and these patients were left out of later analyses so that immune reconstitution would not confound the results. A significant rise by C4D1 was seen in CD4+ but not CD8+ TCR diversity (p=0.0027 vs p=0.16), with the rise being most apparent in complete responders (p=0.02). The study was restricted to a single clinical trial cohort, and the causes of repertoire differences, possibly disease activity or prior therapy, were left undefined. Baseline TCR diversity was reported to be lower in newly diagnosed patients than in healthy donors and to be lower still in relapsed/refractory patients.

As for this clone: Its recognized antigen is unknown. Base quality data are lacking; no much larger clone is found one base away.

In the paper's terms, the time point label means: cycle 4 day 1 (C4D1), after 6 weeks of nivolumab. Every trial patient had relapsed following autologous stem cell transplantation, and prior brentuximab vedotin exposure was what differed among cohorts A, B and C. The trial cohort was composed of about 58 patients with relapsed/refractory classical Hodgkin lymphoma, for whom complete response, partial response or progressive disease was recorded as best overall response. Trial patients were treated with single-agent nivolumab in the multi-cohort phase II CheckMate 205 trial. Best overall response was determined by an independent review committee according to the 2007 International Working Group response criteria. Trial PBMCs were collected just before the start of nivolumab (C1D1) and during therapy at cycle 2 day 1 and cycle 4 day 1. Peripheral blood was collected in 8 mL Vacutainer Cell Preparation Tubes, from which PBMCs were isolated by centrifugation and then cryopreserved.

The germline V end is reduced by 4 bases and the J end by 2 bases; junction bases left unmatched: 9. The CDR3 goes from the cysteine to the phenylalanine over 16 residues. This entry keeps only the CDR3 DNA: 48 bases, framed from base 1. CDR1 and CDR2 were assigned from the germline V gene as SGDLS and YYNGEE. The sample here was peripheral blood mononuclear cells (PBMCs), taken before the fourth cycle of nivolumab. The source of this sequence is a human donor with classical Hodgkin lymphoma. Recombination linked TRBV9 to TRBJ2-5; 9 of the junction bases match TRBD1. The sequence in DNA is TGTGCCAGCAGCCCCCCAACAGGGGGCCTTCAAGAGACCCAGTACTTC. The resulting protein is CASSPPTGGLQETQYF.